The next 27 T cell receptor beta chains were all read from a single sample in a study of CD8 T cells in Susac syndrome. An input of about 0.5 to 1 ug of RNA was subjected to reverse transcription using random hexamers. MiXCR was run by TCRdb on the immunoSEQ multiplex PCR reads, yielding one entry per CDR3 protein. The sample consists of 180,000 or so distinct CDR3 sequences, more than 90% of them appearing once. The sample was CD4+ T cells from PBMCs. The receptors derive from a human donor with multiple sclerosis.

This chain joins TRBV20-1 and TRBJ1-2; TRBD1 matches 10 bases. With V trimmed by 0 bases and J by 5 bases, 0 bases remained unmatched. The CDR3 covers 13 residues. Per the germline V gene, CDR1 is DFQATT and CDR2 is SNEGSKA (reference sequence). Written as DNA, the CDR3 is TGCAGTGCTAGAGAGGACAGGGGGTATGGCTACACCTTC. This translates into CSAREDRGYGYTF.

The chain couples TRBV24-1 to TRBJ2-4; D ambiguous. Between the trimmed V and J ends, which lost 1 base and 7 bases, there was a span of 7 bases. The CDR3 is made up of 13 amino acids. The germline V gene has CDR1 KGHDR and CDR2 SFDVKD. CDR3 in DNA: TGTGCCACCAGTGATTTTGCAGACAACATTCAGTACTTC. The encoded protein is CATSDFADNIQYF.

V usage is TRBV9 and J usage is TRBJ2-3; 8 nucleotides match TRBD1. Trimming took 3 bases from V and 8 from J; bases not matched to a gene: 11. Germline assignment: CDR1 SGDLS and CDR2 YYNGEE. The length of the CDR3 is 15 residues. CDR3 sequence (DNA): TGTGCCAGCAGCGCATTCGGACAGGGACGGGTTACGCAGTATTTT. Translating it yields CASSAFGQGRVTQYF.

This clonotype appeared a single time. The chain has TRBV6-1 and TRBJ1-5, with unresolved D. Germline CDR1 is MNHNS and CDR2 is SASEGT. The CDR3 is 15 amino acids. The ends were cut back, 5 bases at V and 2 bases at J, with 13 bases in the middle. Written as DNA, the CDR3 is TGTGCCAGCAGTCCAGAGACCCTTGGCAATCAGCCCCAGCATTTT. Its translation: CASSPETLGNQPQHF.

This clonotype was seen more than once but under ten times. The chain joins TRBV7-2 to TRBJ2-5, with a weak D call TRBD2 (5 bases). The length of the CDR3 is 11 residues. Trimming cost V 6 bases and J 5 bases, with 7 bases left between them. Per the germline V gene, CDR1 is SGHTA and CDR2 is FQGNSA. In nucleotides, the CDR3 is TGTGCCAGCAGTACGGGGGAGACCCAGTACTTC. Translating gives CASSTGETQYF.

V usage is TRBV14 and J usage is TRBJ2-7; no clear D gene. CDR3 length equals 13 residues. Trimming removed 1 base at V and 6 bases at J, with 10 bases between. Germline V gene sequence: CDR1 SGHDN, CDR2 FVKESK. The chain's CDR3 is CASSQGQLGEQYF. CDR3 bases: TGTGCCAGCAGCCAAGGACAATTGGGCGAGCAGTACTTC.

The J gene is TRBJ2-7, the V gene TRBV5-4; no definite D call. Trimming removed 3 bases from V and 5 bases from J, with 15 bases in between. Per the germline V gene, CDR1 is SGHNT and CDR2 is YYREEE (reference sequence). The CDR3 has 14 residues. CDR3 coding DNA: TGTGCCAGCAGCTCAAATACGGGCGTCCACGAGCAGTACTTC. Residues: CASSSNTGVHEQYF.

This chain joins TRBV2 and TRBJ2-2; 11 nucleotides match TRBD1. With V trimmed by 9 bases and J by 7 bases, 4 bases remained unmatched. Germline loops: CDR1 SNHLY, CDR2 FYNNEI. The CDR3 sequence is 13 residues long. This chain's CDR3 is CARGTGGIGELFF. The DNA of the CDR3 is TGTGCCAGAGGGACAGGGGGTATCGGGGAGCTGTTTTTT.

This chain uses TRBV5-6 with TRBJ2-2; 8 bases line up with TRBD1. CDR3 length equals 19 residues. The V gene's germline CDR1 is SGHDT and CDR2 YYEEEE. The V gene end was trimmed by 5 bases and the J gene end by 4 bases; junction bases not matched to a gene: 19. The CDR3 loop reads CASSSGRDRIVGSTGELFF. The CDR3 DNA reads as TGTGCCAGCAGTTCGGGACGGGACAGGATTGTTGGAAGCACCGGGGAGCTGTTTTTT.

V and J are TRBV30 and TRBJ1-1; D possibly corresponds to TRBD1 (5 bases). There are 14 residues in the CDR3. Germline V gives CDR1 GTSNPN, CDR2 SVGIG (reference sequence). V was shortened by 0 bases and J by 6 bases, with 14 bases between the two germline ends. This CDR3 is CAWSVLRGVSEAFF. The CDR3 region has the DNA TGTGCCTGGAGTGTACTCCGGGGGGTTTCTGAAGCTTTCTTT. Together with reference TRBV30 and TRBJ1-1, the CDR3 gives the full variable domain: SQTIHQWPATLVQPVGSPLSLECTVEGTSNPNLYWYRQAAGRGLQLLFYSVGIGQISSEVPQNLSASRPQDRQFILSSKKLLLSDSGFYLCAWSVLRGVSEAFFGQGTRLTVV.

V gene TRBV29-1 combines with J gene TRBJ2-7, with TRBD1 matching over 11 bases. The CDR3 length is 14 residues. Germline loops: CDR1 SQVTM, CDR2 ANQGSEA. Trimming took 1 base from V and 3 from J; bases not matched to a gene: 2. CDR3 sequence reads: CSVEGTGGYYEQYF. CDR3 sequence (DNA): TGCAGCGTTGAAGGGACAGGGGGCTACTACGAGCAGTACTTC.

The rearrangement uses TRBV27 and TRBJ2-7; the match to TRBD2 covers 11 bases. The CDR3 is 14 residues long. The germline CDR1 and CDR2 sequences are MNHEY and SMNVEV (reference sequence). Trimming removed 2 bases from V and 6 bases from J; junction bases left unmatched: 3. The CDR3 region is CASSLRLAGGEQYF. The CDR3 DNA follows: TGTGCCAGCAGTTTAAGGCTAGCGGGGGGCGAGCAGTACTTC.

The table lists this clonotype with a count of one. This chain joins TRBV30 and TRBJ2-1, with 11 bases aligning to TRBD2. This CDR3 is 15 amino acids long. The trim removed 3 bases at V and 5 bases at J, leaving 6 bases unmatched. The V gene's germline CDR1 is GTSNPN and CDR2 SVGIG (reference sequence). The CDR3, as DNA: TGTGCCTGGAGGGCCCGACTAGCGGGGCACAATGAGCAGTTCTTC. Residues: CAWRARLAGHNEQFF.

This sequence joins TRBV19 and TRBJ1-5, with 7 bases aligning to TRBD1. CDR1 LNHDA and CDR2 SQIVND come from the germline V gene (reference sequence). The CDR3 is 16 residues long. V trimming: 4 bases; J trimming: 2 bases; junction bases outside the gene matches: 8. This CDR3 reads CASSRDTGVRNQPQHF. The CDR3 DNA reads as TGTGCCAGTAGTAGAGACACAGGGGTGCGCAATCAGCCCCAGCATTTT.

The gene calls are TRBV30 and TRBJ1-6, with TRBD1 identical over 7 bases. This CDR3 is built from 17 residues. V lost 1 base to trimming and J lost 6 bases; unmatched junction nucleotides: 12. From germline, CDR1 is GTSNPN and CDR2 SVGIG (reference sequence). CDR3 amino acids: CAWSATRQGTFNSPLHF. For the CDR3, the DNA is TGTGCCTGGAGTGCAACTAGACAGGGAACCTTTAATTCACCCCTCCACTTT.

The chain employs TRBV7-9 and TRBJ2-5; D remains unclear. In germline, CDR1 is SEHNR, CDR2 FQNEAQ (reference sequence). Trimming removed 2 bases at V and 0 bases at J, with 10 bases between. This CDR3 is built from 15 residues. The DNA of the CDR3 is TGTGCCAGCAGCTTACCGGGTCAATACCAAGAGACCCAGTACTTC. Translated, it gives CASSLPGQYQETQYF.

The rearrangement links TRBV29-1 to TRBJ2-1; 9 nucleotides match TRBD2. The CDR3 covers 14 residues. The V gene end was trimmed by 3 bases and the J gene end by 4 bases; junction bases not matched to a gene: 4. Germline V lookup: CDR1 SQVTM, CDR2 ANQGSEA. CDR3 in DNA: TGCAGCGTTGACCTAGCGGGGATGTACAATGAGCAGTTCTTC. This encodes CSVDLAGMYNEQFF.

V and J are TRBV3-1 and TRBJ2-7; tentatively, D is TRBD1 (6 bases). The V end lost 0 bases, the J end lost 5 bases, and 11 bases lay between the germline ends. The CDR3 totals 14 residues. Germline lookup yields CDR1 LGHDT and CDR2 YNNKEL (reference sequence). As DNA, the CDR3 is TGTGCCAGCAGCCAAGATATATACAGGGACGAGCAGTACTTC. Its protein product is CASSQDIYRDEQYF.

This chain connects TRBV20-1 to TRBJ1-1; maybe TRBD1 (6 bases). CDR1 is DFQATT, CDR2 SNEGSKA, per germline (reference sequence). V lost 2 bases to trimming and J lost 7 bases, with 14 bases between them. CDR3 size: 13 residues. CDR3: CSARSPSGVEAFF. CDR3 sequence (DNA): TGCAGTGCTAGAAGTCCCTCAGGGGTTGAAGCTTTCTTT.

The chain employs TRBV12-3 or TRBV12-4 and TRBJ2-5; D is ambiguous. The ends were cut back, 5 bases at V and 2 bases at J, with 15 bases in the middle. The CDR3 totals 15 residues. The CDR3 DNA follows: TGTGCCAGCAGTGTACTCCCTAGTGGACAAGAGACCCAGTACTTC. Protein: CASSVLPSGQETQYF.

This chain connects TRBV28 to TRBJ1-5, with D possibly TRBD1 on 5 matching bases. The CDR3 extends over 16 amino acids. V was clipped by 6 bases and J by 5 bases, with 20 bases between them. The germline CDR1 and CDR2 sequences are MDHEN and SYDVKM. The CDR3 DNA follows: TGTGCCAGCAGGGACACACCGGACGGGGGTGATCAGCCCCAGCATTTT. Its translation: CASRDTPDGGDQPQHF.

The genes are TRBV5-6 and TRBJ1-2; 7 nucleotides line up with TRBD1. CDR1 SGHDT and CDR2 YYEEEE come from the germline V gene. The CDR3 extends over 16 amino acids. Trimming at V came to 1 base and at J to 4 bases, leaving 10 bases not matched to a gene. The CDR3 nucleotides read TGTGCCAGCAGCTTGCAACGACAGGGCGTCGGCTATGGCTACACCTTC. Translation gives CASSLQRQGVGYGYTF.

The rearrangement joins TRBV20-1 to TRBJ2-6; tentatively, D is TRBD1 or TRBD2 (5 bases each). V was trimmed by 6 bases and J by 3 bases, leaving 12 bases between them. The CDR3 consists of 14 residues. Germline V gives CDR1 DFQATT, CDR2 SNEGSKA (reference sequence). CDR3 bases: TGCAGTGCCATTGGGGGTGGTGGGGCCAACGTCCTGACTTTC. This encodes CSAIGGGGANVLTF.

V and J are TRBV20-1 and TRBJ2-7; perhaps TRBD1 as D (6 bases). With 3 bases removed from V and 3 bases from J, the gap between germline ends came to 18 bases. The V gene's germline CDR1 is DFQATT and CDR2 SNEGSKA (reference sequence). The CDR3 sequence is 15 residues long. Here the CDR3 DNA reads TGCAGTGCTAGCCCCCGACAGGAACACCTCTACGAGCAGTACTTC. It is translated as CSASPRQEHLYEQYF.

V and J are TRBV9 and TRBJ2-3; D unresolved. The ends were cut back, 0 bases at V and 4 bases at J, with 6 bases in the middle. The germline V gene has CDR1 SGDLS and CDR2 YYNGEE. The CDR3 has 13 amino acids. The CDR3 DNA follows: TGTGCCAGCAGCGTAGTCCCCCCAGATACGCAGTATTTT. Its protein product is CASSVVPPDTQYF.

The rearrangement links TRBV3-1 to TRBJ1-1; tentatively, D is TRBD1 (6 bases). The germline gives CDR1 LGHDT, CDR2 YNNKEL (reference sequence). V was cut by 0 bases and J by 5 bases, with 19 bases left in between. CDR3 length equals 17 residues. CDR3 region: CASSQERGWASYTEAFF. The CDR3 region has the DNA TGTGCCAGCAGCCAAGAGAGGGGGTGGGCTTCCTATACTGAAGCTTTCTTT.

This clonotype was found a few times. V usage is TRBV29-1 and J usage is TRBJ1-5; TRBD1 might be the D (5 bases). Germline V gene data show CDR1 as SQVTM and CDR2 as ANQGSEA. The CDR3 length is 13 residues. Trimming took 2 bases from V and 6 from J, leaving 11 bases between them. For the CDR3, the DNA is TGCAGCGTTGAACAGGGTGGGGGTCAGCCCCAGCATTTT. Its translation: CSVEQGGGQPQHF.